The 11 T cell receptor beta chains listed next were all sequenced from one sample in a study of blood T cell repertoires in COVID-19. The protocol was immunoSEQ multiplex PCR, while the TCRdb copy is restricted to in-frame clones and leaves out a portion. This table holds about 140,000 clones, around 88% found once. Sequencing input: peripheral blood. Receptors originate from a woman aged 60-70 years with acute or convalescent COVID-19.

CDR3 amino acids: CASSRQASATDTQYF. CDR3 in DNA: TGTGCCAGCAGCCGTCAGGCTAGCGCGACAGATACGCAGTATTTT. J is TRBJ2-3 and V is TRBV4-2; D is possibly TRBD2 (6 bases). Trimming removed 4 bases at V and 3 bases at J, with 14 bases between. This CDR3 is 15 amino acids long. The germline gives CDR1 LGHNA, CDR2 YNFKEQ.

This chain joins TRBV6-2 or TRBV6-3 and TRBJ2-7; 8 nucleotides agree with TRBD1. V was clipped by 6 bases and J by 3 bases; unmatched bases: 10. The germline V gene encodes CDR1 MNHEY and CDR2 SVGEGT. This CDR3 is 15 amino acids long. The CDR3 nucleotides are TGTGCCAGCAGCCTACGGGGGACAGGCCTCTACGAGCAGTACTTC. It yields the protein CASSLRGTGLYEQYF.

The chain joins TRBV5-4 to TRBJ2-7, with TRBD2 matching 8 bases. The CDR3 has 14 residues. CDR1 and CDR2 (germline): SGHNT, YYREEE (reference sequence). V was pared by 4 bases and J by 0 bases, with 3 bases of the junction left unmatched. The CDR3, as DNA: TGTGCCAGCAGCCAAACTAGCGGCTCCTACGAGCAGTACTTC. Protein sequence: CASSQTSGSYEQYF. The entire variable domain, with the rest obtained from reference TRBV5-4 and TRBJ2-7, is as follows: ETGVTQSPTHLIKTRGQQVTLRCSSQSGHNTVSWYQQALGQGPQFIFQYYREEENGRGNFPPRFSGLQFPNYSSELNVNALELDDSALYLCASSQTSGSYEQYFGPGTRLTVT.

The sample holds a few counts of this clone. The chain combines TRBV7-2 with TRBJ1-2, with D maybe TRBD1 (6 bases). Germline V gene sequence: CDR1 SGHTA, CDR2 FQGNSA. This CDR3 is 14 amino acids long. V gave up 3 bases and J gave up 5 bases, with 13 bases separating them. The CDR3 here is CASSFSAGEYGYTF. In nucleotides, the CDR3 is TGTGCCAGCAGCTTCTCCGCAGGGGAGTATGGCTACACCTTC.

The table lists this clone with a few counts. The chain carries TRBV24-1 and TRBJ1-2; D is unresolved. CDR1 is KGHDR and CDR2 is SFDVKD in the germline V gene. The CDR3 runs to 15 residues. With 4 bases removed from V and 4 bases from J, the gap between germline ends came to 15 bases. The CDR3 DNA is TGTGCCACCAGTGACCCCTCGGCGGGAAGCTATGGCTACACCTTC. It yields the protein CATSDPSAGSYGYTF.

V usage is TRBV5-1 and J usage is TRBJ2-6, with TRBD2 matching over 11 bases. The CDR3 covers 18 residues. With V trimmed by 3 bases and J by 0 bases, 5 bases remained unmatched. Germline V gives CDR1 SGHRS, CDR2 YFSETQ. The CDR3 nucleotides read TGCGCCAGCAGCTCACAAACTAGCGGGAGCTCTGGGGCCAACGTCCTGACTTTC. Its protein is CASSSQTSGSSGANVLTF.

The rearrangement links TRBV11-3 to TRBJ1-1; D not resolved. Looked up from germline, CDR1 is SGHNT and CDR2 is YENEEA. The CDR3 covers 13 residues. V lost 6 bases to trimming and J lost 6 bases, with 14 bases between them. DNA for the CDR3: TGTGCCAGCAGTTTAAGTGACGGGGCTGAAGCTTTCTTT. Translating it yields CASSLSDGAEAFF.

The V call is TRBV5-1, the J call TRBJ2-5; maybe TRBD2 (5 bases). Germline V gene data show CDR1 as SGHRS and CDR2 as YFSETQ. The V gene lost 0 bases and the J gene lost 5 bases, with 17 bases spanning the gap. CDR3 length: 16 amino acids. The DNA of the CDR3 is TGCGCCAGCAGCTTGGCCGGACTTTCCTCCAGGGAGACCCAGTACTTC. It translates to CASSLAGLSSRETQYF.

The rearrangement uses TRBV7-2 and TRBJ1-1; unclear D gene. Germline loops: CDR1 SGHTA, CDR2 FQGNSA. This CDR3 has 14 residues. V lost 7 bases to trimming and J lost 5 bases, with 17 bases between them. The CDR3: CASIIYGVRTEAFF. In DNA, the CDR3 is TGTGCCAGCATCATATACGGGGTAAGAACTGAAGCTTTCTTT.

V is TRBV5-8 and J is TRBJ2-5; 7 bases fit TRBD1. Losses at the gene ends were 4 bases for V and 3 bases for J; bases not matched to a gene: 9. CDR1 is SGHTS, CDR2 YDEGEE, per germline. The CDR3 runs to 15 residues. DNA for the CDR3: TGTGCCAGCAGCAAAACAGGGGACCCGAAAGAGACCCAGTACTTC. This codes for CASSKTGDPKETQYF. Based on the CDR3 plus reference TRBV5-8 and TRBJ2-5, the full variable domain is EAGVTQSPTHLIKTRGQQATLRCSPISGHTSVYWYQQALGLGLQFLLWYDEGEERNRGNFPPRFSGRQFPNYSSELNVNALELEDSALYLCASSKTGDPKETQYFGPGTRLLVL.

The chain recombines TRBV4-3 with TRBJ1-1; perhaps TRBD1 as D (5 bases). CDR1 and CDR2 (germline): LGHNA, YSLEER. Between the trimmed V and J ends, which lost 0 bases and 4 bases, there was a span of 9 bases. The CDR3 has 14 residues. The CDR3 region is CASSQEGDPTEAFF. DNA of the CDR3: TGCGCCAGCAGCCAAGAAGGGGATCCCACTGAAGCTTTCTTT.